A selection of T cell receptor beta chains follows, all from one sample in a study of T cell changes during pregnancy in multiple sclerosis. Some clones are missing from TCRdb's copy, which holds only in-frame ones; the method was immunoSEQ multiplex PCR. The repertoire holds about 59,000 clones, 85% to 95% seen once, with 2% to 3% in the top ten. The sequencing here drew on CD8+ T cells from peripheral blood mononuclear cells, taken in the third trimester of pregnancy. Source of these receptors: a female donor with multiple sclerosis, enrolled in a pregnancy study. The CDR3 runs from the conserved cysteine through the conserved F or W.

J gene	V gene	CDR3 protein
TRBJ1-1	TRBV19	CASSIGTAITEAFF
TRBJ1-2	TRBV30	CAWRAGYDYGYTF
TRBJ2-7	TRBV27	CASSPQGLWEQYF
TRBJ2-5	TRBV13	CASSSAGQGASGETQYF
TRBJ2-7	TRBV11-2	CASSLPGQGIYEQYF
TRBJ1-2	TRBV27	CASSWGRTYGYTF
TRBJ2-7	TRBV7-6	CASSLRGFSYEQYF
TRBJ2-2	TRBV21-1	CASRLKGLAEPLGTGELFF
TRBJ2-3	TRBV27	CASSPLTTSTDTQYF
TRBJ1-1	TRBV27	CASSWTSNTEAFF
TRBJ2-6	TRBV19	CASSISSSGANVLTF
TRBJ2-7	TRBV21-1	CASSKGGGARDNEQYF
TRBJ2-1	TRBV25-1	CASSKPGTSEPLGQFF
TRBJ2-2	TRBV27	CASSLFRGNTGELFF
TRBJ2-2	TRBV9	CASSPTGAGTGELFF
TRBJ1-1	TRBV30	CAWEMTGGNTEAFF
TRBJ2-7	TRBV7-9	CASSFDSNSYEQYF
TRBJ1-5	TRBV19	CASSILKGVGQPQHF
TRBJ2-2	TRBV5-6	CASRFGLALSGELFF
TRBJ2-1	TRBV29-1	CSVDLGDEQFF
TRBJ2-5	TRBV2	CASLATGLQETQYF
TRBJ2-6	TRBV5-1	CASSGNRAHLSGANVLTF
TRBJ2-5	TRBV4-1	CASSQEDGGVGGETQYF
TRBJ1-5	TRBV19	CASSIPHWDRLNGQPQHF
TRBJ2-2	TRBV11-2	CASSLEPRGGANTGELFF
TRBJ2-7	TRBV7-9	CASSGTQGWGPYEQYF
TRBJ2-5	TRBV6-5	CASSSQGGEETQYF
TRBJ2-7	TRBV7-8	CASSLGQGFSYEQYF
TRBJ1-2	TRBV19	CASSVQGEPNYGYTF
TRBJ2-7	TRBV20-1	CSARDSYEQYF
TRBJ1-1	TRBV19	CASSNRNTEAFF
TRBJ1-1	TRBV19	CASRIVETGNTEAFF
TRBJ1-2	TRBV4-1	CASSQDDLGTGLNYGYTF
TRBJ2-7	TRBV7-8	CASSWAGAEQYF
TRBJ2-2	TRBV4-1	CASSQPTTGELFF
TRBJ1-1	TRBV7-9	CASDAVRTEAFF
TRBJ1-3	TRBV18	CASSPDRGQTYGNTIYF
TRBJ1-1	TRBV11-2	CASSRTGWASEAFF
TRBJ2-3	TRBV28	CASSLAWTGLADTQYF
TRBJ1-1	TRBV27	CASSSELSNAEAFF
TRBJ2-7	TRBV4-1	CASSQTSGSSYEQYF
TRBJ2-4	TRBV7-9	CASSLAGGEENIQYF
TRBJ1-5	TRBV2	CASRHFSNQPQHF
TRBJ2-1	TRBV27	CASSFGAGGYNEQFF
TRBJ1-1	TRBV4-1	CASSQDLGEAFF
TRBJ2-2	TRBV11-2	CASSLLLATNTGELFF
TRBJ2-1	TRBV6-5	CASSYSVYNEQFF
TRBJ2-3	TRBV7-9	CASSSTQLAPGTDTQYF
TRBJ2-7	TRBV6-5	CASSYSRKYEQYF
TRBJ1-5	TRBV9	CASSVGRLSNQPQHF
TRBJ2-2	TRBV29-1	CSGTQNTGELFF